This T cell receptor beta chain came from a study of blood T cells in healthy people across ages (dated by TCRdb to the mid-2010s). For the study in its entirety: In model experiments, template switching captured about one uniquely barcoded TCR beta cDNA molecule for every two T cells. Four age groups were formed from the donors: young (average 16 years), middle-aged (approximately 39), aged (62) and long-lived (about 80). Age-related changes in TCR beta repertoire diversity were measured in the study by deep sequencing normalized with unique cDNA molecular identifiers. To avoid experimental bias, donors of different ages were spread randomly across the sequencing lanes. Two additional independent replicas of 1 million unique cDNA reads from the same blood draw were analyzed for two donors (one aged 18 to 30 and one aged 80 or older).

This clonotype was recorded a few times. No cognate antigen has been identified for it. The input lacks base qualities; no much larger clone sits a single base away. Systemically healthy Caucasian individuals from Russia, over 30 in total and aged roughly 6 to 100 years, were included as donors. Around 10 milliliters of peripheral blood were collected from each donor into EDTA-treated Vacutainer tubes. PBMCs were isolated by Ficoll-Paque density-gradient centrifugation, with at least 6.5 million obtained per sample. Total RNA was extracted from PBMCs with Trizol reagent, with at least 5.5 micrograms obtained per sample. The percentages of naive CD45RAhigh/CD27high T cells were determined by flow cytometry on a PBMC aliquot from every donor. Study-wide findings and limitations: Conclusive comparison of naive and antigen-experienced compartments was prevented by the profiling of bulk unsorted PBMCs. Observed TCR beta diversity correlated strongly with the percentage of naive T cells measured by flow cytometry. Because donor CMV infection status was unknown, age-related changes in expanded clonotypes were potentially confounded. Compared with the aged group, more naive CD4+ T cells, fewer expanded clones and increased TCR diversity were shown by the long-lived group, suggesting age selection. Estimates of total diversity from one million sequenced T cells were regarded as lower bounds and underestimates. As age increased, observed TCR beta diversity per million T cells dropped in a roughly linear way, and a significant reduction was already evident by age about 40.

Library prep was done by 5' RACE. Reads for this sample came from an Illumina HiSeq 2500. The second PCR ran for about 7 to 11 cycles and used a J-beta primer mix along with a sample-barcoded 5' primer. A template-switch 5' adaptor carrying 12 random nucleotides introduced a unique molecular identifier onto each TCR beta cDNA molecule. At least 3 million CDR3-containing paired-end reads were obtained from each sample. The Mint cDNA synthesis kit, primed by a TRBC-specific oligonucleotide, was used to synthesize first-strand cDNA from all RNA. All cDNA was treated with uracil-DNA glycosylase and then went through a first 18-cycle PCR with the universal primers M1SS and BC2_uni_R. Concerning the study's data processing: For normalization, 1 million high-quality reads, each with a distinct molecular identifier, were randomly selected from each sample. Instead of being binned into consensus sequences, reads with shared molecular identifiers were discarded. MiTCR, set to a Q25 quality threshold and the strictest error-elimination algorithm, was used for CDR3 identification, clonotype clustering and error correction. A nonparametric unseen species model using Euler transformation provided a lower-bound estimate of total TCR beta diversity. Starting from the raw public reads, TCRdb applied fastp trimming at Q25, assembled clones with MiXCR and retained in-frame beta chains. CDR3 protein sequences are deduplicated, and each keeps its most common genes and DNA. These V and J calls are TCRdb output, not the study's own analysis. For this sample there are approximately 850,000 distinct CDR3 sequences; roughly 50% appear just once. The top ten clones comprise about 20% of the sample.

The specimen was blood. The sequence derives from a young man in good health.

The CDR3 has the sequence CSASSILGRDTYEQYF. The DNA sequence follows: TGCAGTGCTTCCTCTATATTGGGACGGGATACCTACGAGCAGTACTTC. This sequence uses TRBV20-1 and TRBJ2-7; the D assignment is uncertain and may be TRBD1 or TRBD2, with 5 bases supporting each. CDR1 and CDR2 are drawn from the germline V gene (reference sequence): DFQATT, SNEGSKA. Between the V and J ends, shortened by 5 bases and 2 bases respectively, the junction contains 22 bases. Taken from cysteine to phenylalanine, the CDR3 has 16 residues. The DNA shown is the 48-base CDR3, in frame from base 1.